One T cell receptor beta chain is described in this entry. The sample is drawn from a study of control samples from healthy donors and cancer patients. Measured with immunoSEQ multiplex PCR; TCRdb has only the in-frame clones, and not every one. Of about 250,000 clones in the sample, roughly 80% were seen once. V lost 7 bases to trimming and J lost 3 bases, with 23 bases between them. The CDR3 loop spans 16 amino acids. Germline V gene lookup returns CDR1 SGHRS and CDR2 YFSETQ. The genes are TRBV5-1 and TRBJ2-7; maybe TRBD1 (6 bases). The origin of this receptor is a woman aged 60 to 75 with lung cancer. Sequenced: PBMCs. CDR3 sequence (DNA): TGCGCCAGCTCGACAACAGGGCCCGAATCCCGCTACGAGCAGTACTTC. Translated, it gives CASSTTGPESRYEQYF. The full variable domain, completed using reference TRBV5-1 and TRBJ2-7, is KAGVTQTPRYLIKTRGQQVTLSCSPISGHRSVSWYQQTPGQGLQFLFEYFSETQRNKGNFPGRFSGRQFSNSRSEMNVSTLELGDSALYLCASSTTGPESRYEQYFGPGTRLTVT.